This note documents a single TCR beta chain sequence. Per the original data handling: Junction-only immunoSEQ data arrived without quality scores, meaning filtering differed. The data were produced by immunoSEQ multiplex PCR, yet TCRdb's version contains in-frame clones alone and is incomplete. Clone size and V and J calls were adopted from that table, with D and trimming inferred from the DNA. The repertoire consists of over 2 million clones, with approximately 90% occurring once and the leading ten covering approximately 0.4%. Trimming took 7 bases from V and 3 from J; bases not matched to a gene: 4. The CDR3 runs to 13 residues. The germline gives CDR1 MNHNS, CDR2 SASEGT. The source of the sample is a study of shared clonotypes between healthy human individuals. Study overall: Three plates were used per donor for CD4 naive, three for CD4 memory, two for CD8 naive and one for CD8 memory.

The sample was naive CD4+ T cells from PBMCs. Subset specified: CD45RA+ positively selected. The V and J genes are TRBV6-1 and TRBJ1-1, with TRBD1 matching over 8 bases. The TCR comes from a man younger than 30 in good health. Some clones in this sample may be carry-over from other donors' samples. This CDR3 reads CASISGGYTEAFF. CDR3 DNA: TGTGCCAGCATATCAGGGGGCTACACTGAAGCTTTCTTT.